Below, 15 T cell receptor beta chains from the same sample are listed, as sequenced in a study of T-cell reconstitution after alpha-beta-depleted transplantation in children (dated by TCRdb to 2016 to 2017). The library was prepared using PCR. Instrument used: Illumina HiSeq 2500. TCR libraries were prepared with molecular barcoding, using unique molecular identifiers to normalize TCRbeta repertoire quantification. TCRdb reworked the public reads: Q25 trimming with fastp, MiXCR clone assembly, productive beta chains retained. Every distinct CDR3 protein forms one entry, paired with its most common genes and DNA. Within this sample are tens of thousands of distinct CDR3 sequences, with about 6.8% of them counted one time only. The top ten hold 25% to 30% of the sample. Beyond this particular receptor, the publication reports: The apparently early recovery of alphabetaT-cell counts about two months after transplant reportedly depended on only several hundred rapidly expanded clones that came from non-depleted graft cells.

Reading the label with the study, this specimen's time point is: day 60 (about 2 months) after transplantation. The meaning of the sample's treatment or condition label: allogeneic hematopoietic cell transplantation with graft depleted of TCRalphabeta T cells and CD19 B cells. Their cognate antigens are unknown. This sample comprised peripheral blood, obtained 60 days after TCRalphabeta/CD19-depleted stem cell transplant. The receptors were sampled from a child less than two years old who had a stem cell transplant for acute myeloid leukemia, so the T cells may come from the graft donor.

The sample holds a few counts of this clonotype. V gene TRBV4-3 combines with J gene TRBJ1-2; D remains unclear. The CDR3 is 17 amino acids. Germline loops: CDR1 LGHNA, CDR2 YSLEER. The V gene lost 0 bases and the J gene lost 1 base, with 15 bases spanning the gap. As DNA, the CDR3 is TGCGCCAGCAGCCAAGAAGCCCAAAGGGTTCATAACTATGGCTACACCTTC. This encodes CASSQEAQRVHNYGYTF.

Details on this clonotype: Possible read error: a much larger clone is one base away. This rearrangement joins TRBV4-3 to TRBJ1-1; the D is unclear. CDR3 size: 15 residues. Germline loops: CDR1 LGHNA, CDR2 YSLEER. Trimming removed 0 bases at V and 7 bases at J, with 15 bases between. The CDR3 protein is CASSQDRWLGSEAFF. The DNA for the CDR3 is TGCGCCAGCAGCCAAGATCGTTGGTTAGGGAGTGAAGCTTTCTTT.

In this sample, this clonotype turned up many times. CDR3: CASSHGPTSDQPQHF. The CDR3 DNA follows: TGTGCCAGCAGCCATGGGCCTACCAGCGATCAGCCCCAGCATTTT. The gene calls are TRBV4-2 and TRBJ1-5; D unclear. Germline-derived CDR1 and CDR2 are LGHNA and YNFKEQ. This CDR3 has 15 residues. V was trimmed by 3 bases and J by 5 bases, leaving 14 bases between them.

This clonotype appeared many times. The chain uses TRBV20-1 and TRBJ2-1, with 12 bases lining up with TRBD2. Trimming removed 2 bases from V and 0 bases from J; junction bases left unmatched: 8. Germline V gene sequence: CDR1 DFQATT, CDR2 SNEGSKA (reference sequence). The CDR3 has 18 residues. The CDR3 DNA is TGCAGTGCTAGACGACTAGCGGGAGTTGTAGGCTCCTACAATGAGCAGTTCTTC. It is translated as CSARRLAGVVGSYNEQFF.

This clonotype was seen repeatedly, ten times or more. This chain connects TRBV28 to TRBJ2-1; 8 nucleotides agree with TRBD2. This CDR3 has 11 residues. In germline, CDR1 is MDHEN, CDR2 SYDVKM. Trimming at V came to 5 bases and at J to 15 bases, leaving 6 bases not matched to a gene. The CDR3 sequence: CASSPGTRRFF. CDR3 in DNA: TGTGCCAGCAGTCCCGGGACTAGGCGGTTCTTC.

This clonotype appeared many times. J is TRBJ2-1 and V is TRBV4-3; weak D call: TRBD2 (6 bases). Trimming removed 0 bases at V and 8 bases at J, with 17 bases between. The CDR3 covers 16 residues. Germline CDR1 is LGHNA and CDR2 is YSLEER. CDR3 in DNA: TGCGCCAGCAGCCAAGACACTGCGACTAGATTGCATGAGCAGTTCTTC. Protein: CASSQDTATRLHEQFF.

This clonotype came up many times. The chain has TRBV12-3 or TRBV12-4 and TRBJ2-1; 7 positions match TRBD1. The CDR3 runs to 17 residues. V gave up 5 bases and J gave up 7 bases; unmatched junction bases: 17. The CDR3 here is CASSLPGKGAIRNEQFF. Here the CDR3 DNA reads TGTGCCAGCAGTCTGCCCGGGAAGGGGGCGATTAGAAATGAGCAGTTCTTC.

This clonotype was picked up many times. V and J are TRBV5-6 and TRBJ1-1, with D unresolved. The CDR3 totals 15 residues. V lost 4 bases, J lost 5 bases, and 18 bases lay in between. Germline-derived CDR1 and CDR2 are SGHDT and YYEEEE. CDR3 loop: CASSHIRGGRTEAFF. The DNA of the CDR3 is TGTGCCAGCAGCCACATTCGAGGAGGGAGAACTGAAGCTTTCTTT. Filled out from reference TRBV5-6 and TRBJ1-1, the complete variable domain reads DAGVTQSPTHLIKTRGQQVTLRCSPKSGHDTVSWYQQALGQGPQFIFQYYEEEERQRGNFPDRFSGHQFPNYSSELNVNALLLGDSALYLCASSHIRGGRTEAFFGQGTRLTVV.

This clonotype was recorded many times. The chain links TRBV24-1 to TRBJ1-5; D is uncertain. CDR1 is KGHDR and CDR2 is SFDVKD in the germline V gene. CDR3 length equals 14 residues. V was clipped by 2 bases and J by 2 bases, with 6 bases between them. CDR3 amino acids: CATSDSSRNQPQHF. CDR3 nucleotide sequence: TGTGCCACCAGTGATTCCTCTCGCAATCAGCCCCAGCATTTT.

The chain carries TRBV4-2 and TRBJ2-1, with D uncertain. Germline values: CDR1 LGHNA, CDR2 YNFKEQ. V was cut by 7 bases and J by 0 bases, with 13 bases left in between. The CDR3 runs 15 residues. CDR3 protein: CASTLSVSSYNEQFF. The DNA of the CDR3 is TGTGCCAGCACCCTCTCGGTCAGCTCCTACAATGAGCAGTTCTTC.

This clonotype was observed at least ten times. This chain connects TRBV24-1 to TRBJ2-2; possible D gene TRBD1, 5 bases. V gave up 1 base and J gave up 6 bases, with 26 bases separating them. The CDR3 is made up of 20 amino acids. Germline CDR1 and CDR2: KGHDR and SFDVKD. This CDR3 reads CATSDFHKIRQRRISGELFF. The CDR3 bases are TGTGCCACCAGTGATTTCCATAAGATTCGACAGCGTAGAATATCCGGGGAGCTGTTTTTT.

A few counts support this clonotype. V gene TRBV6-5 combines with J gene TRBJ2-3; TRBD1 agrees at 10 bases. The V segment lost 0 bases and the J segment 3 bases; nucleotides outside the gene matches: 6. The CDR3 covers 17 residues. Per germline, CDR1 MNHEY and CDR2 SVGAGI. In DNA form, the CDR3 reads TGTGCCAGCAGTTACTCTGGACAGGGGGGGAGTACAGATACGCAGTATTTT. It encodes CASSYSGQGGSTDTQYF.

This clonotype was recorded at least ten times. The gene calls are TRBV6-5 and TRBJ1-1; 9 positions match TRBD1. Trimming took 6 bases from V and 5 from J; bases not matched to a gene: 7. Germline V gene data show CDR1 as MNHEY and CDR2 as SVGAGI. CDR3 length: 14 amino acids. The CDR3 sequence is CASRRGQGRTEAFF. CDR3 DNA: TGTGCCAGCAGGCGTGGACAGGGGAGAACTGAAGCTTTCTTT.

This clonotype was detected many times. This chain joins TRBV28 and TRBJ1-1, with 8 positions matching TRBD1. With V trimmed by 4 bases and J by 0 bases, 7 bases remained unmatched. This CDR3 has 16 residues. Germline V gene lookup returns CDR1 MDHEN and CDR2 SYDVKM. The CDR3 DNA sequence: TGTGCCAGCAGTTCGACAGGGGACGTGGTGAACACTGAAGCTTTCTTT. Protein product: CASSSTGDVVNTEAFF.

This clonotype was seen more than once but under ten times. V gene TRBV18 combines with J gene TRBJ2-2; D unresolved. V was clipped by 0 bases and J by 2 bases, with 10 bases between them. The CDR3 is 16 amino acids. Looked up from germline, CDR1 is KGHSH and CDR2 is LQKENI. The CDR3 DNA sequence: TGTGCCAGCTCACCACCTGATGTTTCAAACACCGGGGAGCTGTTTTTT. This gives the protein CASSPPDVSNTGELFF.